This TCR beta chain comes out of a study of OX40 agonist ivuxolimab in advanced cancers. At the level of the study: Patients in dose escalation had liver, melanoma, kidney or head and neck cancers. Cohort: 82.7% men, mean age 60, aged roughly 23 to 79.

Produced via immunoSEQ multiplex PCR; TCRdb's table is partial and in-frame only. The repertoire includes fewer than 80,000 clones, roughly 85% of them detected once, and about 0.83% sits in the top ten. V was trimmed by 6 bases and J by 7 bases, leaving 19 bases between them. The germline V gene has CDR1 SGHTA and CDR2 FQGNSA. The CDR3 has 16 amino acids. Patients had blood sampled at baseline and again on cycle 4 day 1 and cycle 7 day 1. This rearrangement joins TRBV7-2 to TRBJ1-6; D is uncertain. The sequence was obtained from an adult with an advanced solid tumor such as melanoma, head and neck, liver or kidney cancer. Sequenced material: CD4+ or CD8+ T cells sorted from blood, taken in a trial of the OX40 agonist ivuxolimab. The DNA for the CDR3 is TGTGCCAGCAGAAGCAGATCCGGGCCGATCAATTCACCCCTCCACTTT. Its translation: CASRSRSGPINSPLHF.